This T cell receptor beta chain derives from a study of OX40 agonist ivuxolimab in advanced cancers. On the study more broadly: Allowance was made for prior anti-PD-1, anti-PD-L1 or anti-CTLA-4 therapy, and about 44% had some.

Method: immunoSEQ multiplex PCR; TCRdb's copy keeps in-frame clones and lacks some. The data contain more than 50,000 clones, approximately 93% of them singletons. Regarding the study as a whole: What antigens the expanded peripheral T cells recognized was never established. Both CD4+ and CD8+ T cell populations in blood had undergone clonal expansion by week 6 at 0.1 to 3.0 mg/kg.

The CDR3 is 11 residues long. The germline CDR1 and CDR2 sequences are SNHLY and FYNNEI. The V segment lost 8 bases and the J segment 12 bases; nucleotides outside the gene matches: 3. This clone was observed a handful of times. Its specificity is not known. The chain combines TRBV2 with TRBJ1-6; 8 bases fit TRBD1. The source of this sequence is an adult with an advanced solid tumor such as melanoma, head and neck, liver or kidney cancer. The sample here was CD4+ or CD8+ T cells sorted from blood, taken in a trial of the OX40 agonist ivuxolimab. Here the CDR3 reads CASYDRGPLHF. In nucleotides, the CDR3 is TGTGCCAGCTACGACAGGGGACCCCTCCACTTT.